The 18 T cell receptor beta chains below come from one sample, sequenced in a study of control samples from healthy donors and cancer patients. Measured with immunoSEQ multiplex PCR; TCRdb has only the in-frame clones, and not every one. The sample lists roughly 50,000 clones, more than 90% seen once, with around 0.8% in the top ten. The sequenced sample was PBMCs. These TCRs come from a man younger than 45 with colorectal cancer.

The CDR3 nucleotides are TGTGCCAGCAGTTTTGGCAGGGAAAATGAGCAGTTCTTC. This gives the protein CASSFGRENEQFF. V gene TRBV12-3 or TRBV12-4 combines with J gene TRBJ2-1; D might be TRBD1 (5 bases). The CDR3 runs to 13 residues. Between the trimmed V and J ends, which lost 3 bases and 7 bases, there was a span of 10 bases.

The chain uses TRBV6-1 and TRBJ1-6; D unclear. The ends were cut back, 2 bases at V and 11 bases at J, with 4 bases in the middle. Germline CDR1 reads MNHNS; CDR2 reads SASEGT. CDR3 length: 11 residues. The CDR3 reads CASSETAPLHF. CDR3 DNA: TGTGCCAGCAGTGAAACGGCACCCCTCCACTTT.

This chain uses TRBV6-2 or TRBV6-3 with TRBJ1-5, with D unclear. In germline, CDR1 is MNHEY, CDR2 SVGEGT. This CDR3 contains 17 residues. Trimming stripped 4 bases from V and 3 bases from J, with 19 bases between. As DNA, the CDR3 is TGTGCCAGCAGTTTCCCCCGGGGAAAGTCGGTCAATCAGCCCCAGCATTTT. This codes for CASSFPRGKSVNQPQHF.

This clone was found once. The chain is built from TRBV9 and TRBJ1-4; TRBD1 is a possible D gene (5 bases). The CDR3 has 14 residues. V was trimmed by 4 bases and J by 6 bases, leaving 13 bases between them. The germline V gene encodes CDR1 SGDLS and CDR2 YYNGEE. CDR3 DNA sequence: TGTGCCAGCAGCTTCGGGACCGCCTATGAAAAACTGTTTTTT. It is translated as CASSFGTAYEKLFF.

The chain joins TRBV13 to TRBJ1-2, with D possibly TRBD1 on 6 matching bases. V lost 6 bases and J 5 bases, leaving 25 bases between the germline ends. Per the germline V gene, CDR1 is PRHDT and CDR2 is FYEKMQ (reference sequence). The CDR3 has 17 residues. CDR3 amino acids: CASSRRDTAKDLYGYTF. The CDR3 nucleotides read TGTGCCAGCAGTCGCCGGGACACCGCAAAGGACCTATATGGCTACACCTTC.

The J gene is TRBJ2-2, the V gene TRBV11-2; 11 nucleotides line up with TRBD2. V shed 5 bases and J 4 bases; nucleotides not matched to a gene: 9. This CDR3 contains 17 residues. From germline, CDR1 is SGHAT and CDR2 FQNNGV. CDR3 amino acids: CASSAPRSGGATGELFF. For the CDR3, the DNA is TGTGCCAGCAGCGCGCCCCGTAGCGGGGGGGCCACCGGGGAGCTGTTTTTT.

This clone was seen a single time. The genes are TRBV27 and TRBJ2-1, with D possibly TRBD2 on 6 matching bases. Trimming pared 4 bases from V and 7 bases from J, leaving 20 bases between. Per the germline V gene, CDR1 is MNHEY and CDR2 is SMNVEV (reference sequence). The CDR3 length is 16 residues. The CDR3 sequence: CASSSPLGVGGNEQFF. The CDR3 region has the DNA TGTGCCAGCAGTTCCCCACTCGGGGTAGGAGGGAATGAGCAGTTCTTC.

The sample holds a few counts of this clone. The V and J genes are TRBV19 and TRBJ1-5; D gene unclear. The germline V gene encodes CDR1 LNHDA and CDR2 SQIVND (reference sequence). This CDR3 comprises 14 residues. Trimming shortened V by 6 bases and J by 0 bases, and 9 bases separated the two germline ends. The CDR3 region has the DNA TGTGCCAGTAGCAGGTCTTATAGCAATCAGCCCCAGCATTTT. Amino acids: CASSRSYSNQPQHF.

The rearrangement links TRBV18 to TRBJ2-7, with 9 bases that match TRBD1. Germline V lookup: CDR1 KGHSH, CDR2 LQKENI. V gave up 3 bases and J gave up 5 bases; unmatched junction bases: 2. There are 13 residues in the CDR3. CDR3 sequence (DNA): TGTGCCAGCTCACCGGGACAGGGTCACGAGCAGTACGTC. As protein: CASSPGQGHEQYV.

The gene calls are TRBV19 and TRBJ1-1, with D tentatively TRBD1 (5 bases). The CDR3 consists of 14 residues. CDR1 is LNHDA, CDR2 SQIVND, per germline (reference sequence). Trimming stripped 5 bases from V and 4 bases from J, with 14 bases between. The CDR3 reads CASSGQTEGTEAFF. The CDR3 bases are TGTGCCAGTAGTGGGCAGACAGAGGGCACTGAAGCTTTCTTT.

The chain is built from TRBV3-1 (or the pseudogene TRBV3-2) and TRBJ2-1; D is unclear. Trimming shortened V by 2 bases and J by 7 bases, and 12 bases separated the two germline ends. CDR3 size: 14 residues. Germline CDR1 reads LGHDT; CDR2 reads YNNKEL (reference sequence). DNA for the CDR3: TGTGCCAGCAGCCAATTTGGACGTTGGAATGAGCAGTTCTTC. Its protein is CASSQFGRWNEQFF.

The rearrangement joins TRBV7-2 to TRBJ2-7; D perhaps matches TRBD1 (5 bases). The germline CDR1 and CDR2 sequences are SGHTA and FQGNSA. The CDR3 totals 15 residues. V lost 3 bases to trimming and J lost 3 bases, with 15 bases between them. CDR3 loop: CASSLGQGSNYEQYF. The CDR3 DNA reads as TGTGCCAGCAGCTTGGGGCAGGGAAGTAACTACGAGCAGTACTTC.

The gene calls are TRBV6-2 or TRBV6-3 and TRBJ1-6; D not certain. The germline V gene has CDR1 MNHEY and CDR2 SVGEGT. This CDR3 spans 14 amino acids. Trimming left V 4 bases short and J 7 bases short, with 11 bases between. The CDR3 nucleotides are TGTGCCAGCAGTTCCCGGACTTACAATTCACCCCTCCACTTT. This translates into CASSSRTYNSPLHF.

This clone has just one count. This chain links TRBV18 with TRBJ2-7; D perhaps matches TRBD1 (5 bases). The CDR3 covers 15 residues. Germline V gives CDR1 KGHSH, CDR2 LQKENI. V was shortened by 6 bases and J by 0 bases, with 15 bases between the two germline ends. In DNA form, the CDR3 reads TGTGCCAGCTCTCAAAGAACAGGCTTCTCCTACGAGCAGTACTTC. This sequence encodes CASSQRTGFSYEQYF.

V and J are TRBV30 and TRBJ2-1; TRBD2 matches at 9 bases. The CDR3 sequence is 14 residues long. Trimming cost V 3 bases and J 6 bases; bases outside gene matches: 6. Germline V gene lookup returns CDR1 GTSNPN and CDR2 SVGIG (reference sequence). CDR3 region: CAWSQGLAGNEQFF. The CDR3 nucleotides read TGTGCCTGGAGCCAGGGACTAGCCGGCAATGAGCAGTTCTTC.

The chain combines TRBV5-5 with TRBJ1-1; D remains ambiguous. The CDR3 contains 14 residues. V was clipped by 0 bases and J by 7 bases, with 13 bases between them. CDR1 and CDR2 (germline): SGHKS, YYEKEE (reference sequence). The CDR3 region is CASSLGSRRNEAFF. The CDR3 coding sequence is TGTGCCAGCAGCTTGGGGAGTAGACGGAATGAAGCTTTCTTT.

The chain's CDR3 is CAWSVALNSGNTIYF. In DNA form, the CDR3 reads TGTGCCTGGAGTGTAGCGTTAAACTCTGGAAACACCATATATTTT. The chain links TRBV30 to TRBJ1-3; no clear D. Germline V gene lookup returns CDR1 GTSNPN and CDR2 SVGIG (reference sequence). Trimming took off 0 bases at V and 0 bases at J, with 9 bases between the two ends. The CDR3 is 15 amino acids.

Remarks on this clone: One end of the junction is discordant with germline, which a read error may explain. This chain joins TRBV6-6 and TRBJ1-4; no clear D gene. The CDR3 contains 11 residues. The V gene's germline CDR1 is MNHNY and CDR2 SVGAGI (reference sequence). Written as DNA, the CDR3 is TGTGCCAGCAGTTACGGCCCTTTTCTGGGTTTT. Translated, it gives CASSYGPFLGF.